One sample yielded the 17 T cell receptor beta chains listed below, sequenced in a study of blood T cell repertoires in COVID-19. TCRdb's table, derived via immunoSEQ multiplex PCR, lists solely in-frame clones and lacks some. The sample carries under 200,000 clones, approximately 80% recorded once. The sequenced material came from peripheral blood. All receptors derive from a man in his 60s with acute or convalescent COVID-19.

V usage is TRBV18 and J usage is TRBJ1-3; 9 bases match TRBD1. The germline V gene has CDR1 KGHSH and CDR2 LQKENI. This CDR3 is built from 16 residues. V shed 2 bases, J shed 2 bases, and the junction held 4 bases outside the gene matches. The CDR3 region is CASSPAQGATGNTIYF. DNA of the CDR3: TGTGCCAGCTCACCAGCACAGGGGGCAACTGGAAACACCATATATTTT.

A few counts support this clone. The chain couples TRBV28 to TRBJ2-7; weak D call: TRBD1 (6 bases). V lost 5 bases to trimming and J lost 2 bases, with 19 bases between them. The CDR3 is 16 residues long. Germline lookup yields CDR1 MDHEN and CDR2 SYDVKM. In DNA form, the CDR3 reads TGTGCCAGCAGTACTCTTCAAAACAGGGCTCCCTACGAGCAGTACTTC. It specifies CASSTLQNRAPYEQYF.

This sequence joins TRBV15 and TRBJ1-5; TRBD1 agrees at 8 bases. This CDR3 contains 13 residues. Germline CDR1 is LNHNV and CDR2 is YYDKDF (reference sequence). V lost 6 bases, J lost 6 bases, and 4 bases stayed unmatched. CDR3 nucleotides: TGTGCCACCAGTCGGACAGGGAGTCAGCCCCAGCATTTT. This encodes CATSRTGSQPQHF.

This sequence joins TRBV7-8 and TRBJ1-4; D uncertain. This CDR3 contains 17 residues. Germline CDR1 reads SGHVS; CDR2 reads FQNEAQ. V was pared by 4 bases and J by 0 bases, with 15 bases between. CDR3 bases: TGTGCCAGCAGCTCTCCTGGGAGCGGGCCAACTAATGAAAAACTGTTTTTT. It translates to CASSSPGSGPTNEKLFF.

The J gene is TRBJ2-7, the V gene TRBV4-2, with TRBD2 matching over 9 bases. The junction had 7 bases not matched to a gene; V was cut back by 0 bases and J by 4 bases. CDR3 length equals 16 residues. CDR1 and CDR2 (germline): LGHNA, YNFKEQ. DNA of the CDR3: TGTGCCAGCAGCCAAGATGGGCTAGCGGGGAGTTACGAGCAGTACTTC. It yields the protein CASSQDGLAGSYEQYF.

J is TRBJ1-6 and V is TRBV5-1, with 7 positions matching TRBD1. V lost 4 bases, J lost 7 bases, and 8 bases stayed unmatched. CDR3 length: 15 residues. Looked up from germline, CDR1 is SGHRS and CDR2 is YFSETQ. CDR3 loop: CASSTGDGPNSPLHF. The CDR3, as DNA: TGCGCCAGCAGCACAGGGGACGGCCCGAATTCACCCCTCCACTTT. The entire variable domain, with the rest obtained from reference TRBV5-1 and TRBJ1-6, is as follows: KAGVTQTPRYLIKTRGQQVTLSCSPISGHRSVSWYQQTPGQGLQFLFEYFSETQRNKGNFPGRFSGRQFSNSRSEMNVSTLELGDSALYLCASSTGDGPNSPLHFGNGTRLTVT.

This clone was counted once. V and J are TRBV6-5 and TRBJ2-5; D might be TRBD2 (6 bases). CDR1 is MNHEY and CDR2 is SVGAGI in the germline V gene. The ends were cut back, 8 bases at V and 5 bases at J, with 15 bases in the middle. The CDR3 has 13 residues. The chain's CDR3 is CASSFGGRETQYF. The CDR3 DNA reads TGTGCCAGCTCCTTCGGGGGTAGGGAGACCCAGTACTTC.

This clone was picked up one time. The chain is built from TRBV9 and TRBJ2-1, with TRBD2 matching 10 bases. CDR3 length: 14 amino acids. The germline V gene encodes CDR1 SGDLS and CDR2 YYNGEE. V was pared by 1 base and J by 9 bases, with 4 bases of the junction left unmatched. DNA for the CDR3: TGTGCCAGCAGCGTACAGCGGGGGGGTACTGAGCAGTTCTTC. Translated: CASSVQRGGTEQFF.

There are many counts of this clone. J is TRBJ1-4 and V is TRBV2; D uncertain. The length of the CDR3 is 11 residues. V was pared by 5 bases and J by 13 bases, with 11 bases between. In germline, CDR1 is SNHLY, CDR2 FYNNEI. The CDR3 sequence: CASSWREALFF. The CDR3 coding sequence is TGTGCCAGCAGTTGGAGGGAAGCACTGTTTTTT. Drawing the rest from reference TRBV2 and TRBJ1-4, the complete variable domain is EPEVTQTPSHQVTQMGQEVILRCVPISNHLYFYWYRQILGQKVEFLVSFYNNEISEKSEIFDDQFSVERPDGSNFTLKIRSTKLEDSAMYFCASSWREALFFGSGTQLSVL.

In this sample, this clone turned up many times. This chain joins TRBV15 and TRBJ2-3, with D possibly TRBD2 on 5 matching bases. With 5 bases removed from V and 4 bases from J, the gap between germline ends came to 13 bases. The CDR3 is 14 amino acids. Germline CDR1 is LNHNV and CDR2 is YYDKDF (reference sequence). The DNA of the CDR3 is TGTGCCACCAGCTTGGACTTATTCGCAGATACGCAGTATTTT. It is translated as CATSLDLFADTQYF.

The chain recombines TRBV24-1 with TRBJ2-7, with no clear D. Germline CDR1 reads KGHDR; CDR2 reads SFDVKD. The CDR3 spans 13 residues. The germline V and J ends were trimmed by 4 bases and 4 bases, with 10 bases remaining between them. DNA for the CDR3: TGTGCCACCAGTGACGGAGATCAATACGAGCAGTACTTC. Its translation is CATSDGDQYEQYF.

This sequence joins TRBV30 and TRBJ1-3, with 7 positions matching TRBD1. V lost 2 bases and J lost 3; bases outside the gene matches: 10. Germline values: CDR1 GTSNPN, CDR2 SVGIG (reference sequence). The CDR3 has 16 residues. The CDR3 DNA follows: TGTGCCTGGAGTCCTCCGACAGGGACACTTGGAAACACCATATATTTT. The encoded protein is CAWSPPTGTLGNTIYF.

This chain uses TRBV2 with TRBJ1-5, with D possibly TRBD1 on 6 matching bases. The CDR3 loop spans 14 amino acids. Trimming removed 7 bases from V and 5 bases from J, with 15 bases in between. Germline CDR1 is SNHLY and CDR2 is FYNNEI. CDR3 DNA sequence: TGTGCCAGCACTTTACAGGGAAATGATCAGCCCCAGCATTTT. This translates into CASTLQGNDQPQHF.

J is TRBJ2-7 and V is TRBV30; the match to TRBD2 covers 8 bases. The V segment lost 1 base and the J segment 7 bases; nucleotides outside the gene matches: 6. CDR1 is GTSNPN, CDR2 SVGIG, per germline (reference sequence). The CDR3 is 13 amino acids. Written as DNA, the CDR3 is TGTGCCTGGAGTGAGCGGGGGCCTGGAGAGCAGTACTTC. Its protein product is CAWSERGPGEQYF.

V is TRBV27 and J is TRBJ2-2; 7 positions agree with TRBD2. The CDR3 is 15 amino acids. V shed 6 bases, J shed 5 bases, and the junction held 9 bases outside the gene matches. Looked up from germline, CDR1 is MNHEY and CDR2 is SMNVEV (reference sequence). The CDR3 loop is CASRPGGGWTGELFF. CDR3 DNA sequence: TGTGCCAGCAGACCGGGGGGTGGTTGGACCGGGGAGCTGTTTTTT.

The sample holds a few counts of this clone. The J gene is TRBJ1-2, the V gene TRBV6-2 or TRBV6-3, with 7 bases identical to TRBD1. The V gene end was trimmed by 4 bases and the J gene end by 3 bases; junction bases not matched to a gene: 8. In germline, CDR1 is MNHEY, CDR2 SVGEGT. The CDR3 runs 15 residues. The CDR3 coding sequence is TGTGCCAGCAGTTCCCTCAACAGGGGCGACTATGGCTACACCTTC. As protein: CASSSLNRGDYGYTF.

This clone was picked up a small number of times. This rearrangement joins TRBV6-5 to TRBJ1-2, with a tentative D call TRBD1 (6 bases). This CDR3 has 14 amino acids. Per germline, CDR1 MNHEY and CDR2 SVGAGI. Trimming removed 1 base at V and 5 bases at J, with 11 bases between. CDR3 region: CASSYLGGQYGYTF. For the CDR3, the DNA is TGTGCCAGCAGTTACTTGGGGGGGCAGTATGGCTACACCTTC.